This is a list of T cell receptor beta chains from one sample in a study of graft-versus-host responses after intestinal transplantation. The data were produced by immunoSEQ multiplex PCR, yet TCRdb's version contains in-frame clones alone and is incomplete. The sample has about 38,000 clones, roughly 87% seen once. Here the sequenced sample was PBMCs, taken about 38 months after transplant. These receptors all stem from a human patient who received an intestinal transplant, so some T cells may come from the graft donor. The CDR3 runs from the conserved cysteine through the conserved F or W. The D gene is left open where the match is weak. Size is stated for part of the rows, as once, few or many counts, or as a class when the clone is expanded.

TRBJ2-5 NA NA 16 TRBV10-3 CAISEGLRGMVETQYF
TRBJ2-3 TRBD2 NA 15 TRBV7-3 CASSLAGPSTDTQYF
TRBJ2-3 TRBD1 NA 14 TRBV25-1 CASSNRGRADTQYF
TRBJ2-6 NA NA 14 TRBV6-1 CASSTSAGANVLTF
TRBJ1-3 NA NA 14 TRBV6-6 CASSYPGTGNTIYF
TRBJ2-7 NA NA 14 TRBV19 CASSIQGISHEQYF
TRBJ1-5 NA NA 11 TRBV2 CASALGQPQHF
TRBJ1-4 NA NA 14 TRBV10-3 CAISMGPTNEKLFF
TRBJ1-6 TRBD1 few 15 TRBV5-1 CASSLVPGQGSPLHF
TRBJ2-2 TRBD2 NA 15 TRBV6-5 CASTRGGENTGELFF
TRBJ1-2 NA few 15 TRBV9 CASSVDGGPSYGYTF
TRBJ2-7 TRBD1 NA 14 TRBV19 CASSLTGSGYEQYF
TRBJ2-7 TRBD1 once 13 TRBV27 CASSPRQGGEQYF
TRBJ2-7 TRBD1 once 17 TRBV9 CASSVDPGTGVRNEQYF
TRBJ2-4 TRBD1 NA 13 TRBV18 CASSRGQGNIQYF
TRBJ1-4 TRBD1 NA 13 TRBV10-1 CARGTGVNEKLFF
TRBJ1-2 NA NA 13 TRBV19 CASTKQLSYGYTF
TRBJ2-1 NA NA 14 TRBV30 CAWTLGFPKDEQFF
TRBJ2-3 TRBD2 NA 14 TRBV5-1 CASSPGLVTDTQYF
TRBJ2-5 TRBD1 NA 15 TRBV5-1 CASSFVTGGQETQYF
TRBJ1-5 NA medium-sized 15 TRBV7-6 CASSLGQGSNQPQHF
TRBJ2-3 TRBD2 NA 14 TRBV7-2 CASGAGGVADTQYF
TRBJ2-5 TRBD2 once 17 TRBV6-1 CASSEGPLAGHRETQYF
TRBJ2-4 NA NA 18 TRBV21-1 CASSTPRFETVAKNIQYF
TRBJ2-2 TRBD1 once 14 TRBV7-9 CASSLTGYTGELFF
TRBJ2-3 NA few 16 TRBV5-4 CASSLGRNGDTDTQYF
TRBJ2-5 TRBD2 NA 14 TRBV5-1 CASSFGTIQETQYF
TRBJ1-1 NA NA 14 TRBV28 CASSPHGGNTEAFF
TRBJ1-2 NA NA 18 TRBV9 CASSVDGGGTGQWRGYTF
TRBJ2-2 NA NA 14 TRBV30 CAWSVRIMTGELFF
TRBJ2-5 TRBD1 NA 18 TRBV19 CATKEPRQGVFLQETQYF
TRBJ1-6 TRBD1 few 14 TRBV28 CASWPGQGGSPLHF
TRBJ1-4 TRBD1 NA 14 TRBV10-3 CAIRGDRSDEKLFF
TRBJ2-1 NA NA 14 TRBV7-9 CASSDPTSRNEQFF
TRBJ1-2 NA NA 17 TRBV28 CASSNRRWGAAVDGYTF
TRBJ1-2 NA NA 13 TRBV27 CASSKGDGYGYTF
TRBJ2-4 NA NA 14 TRBV5-1 CASSLDFGPSIQYF
TRBJ2-7 NA NA 13 TRBV28 CASSFGREYEQYF
TRBJ2-2 NA NA 13 TRBV30 CAWSGAGPGELFF
TRBJ2-5 NA NA 14 TRBV6-5 CASSNTLGRETQYF
TRBJ2-1 NA NA 15 TRBV7-9 CASSPKGTTHNEQFF
TRBJ1-5 NA NA 15 TRBV19 CASRMTDFYNQPQHF
TRBJ1-2 NA NA 15 TRBV5-5 CASSLEQAGGYGYTF
TRBJ1-1 NA NA 13 TRBV7-3 CASSPGRETEAFF
TRBJ2-1 NA NA 15 TRBV27 CASSLSGGLGNEQFF
TRBJ2-7 NA NA 15 TRBV28 CASTPGGIRAYEQYF
TRBJ1-3 NA NA 10 TRBV10-3 CATAENTIYF
TRBJ2-6 TRBD2 NA 17 TRBV15 CATSRDGEGSGANVLTF
TRBJ2-7 TRBD1 NA 17 TRBV15 CATSRAPPGTGGYEQYF
TRBJ2-3 TRBD1 NA 15 TRBV2 CASSPRTGRADTQYF
TRBJ2-3 TRBD2 NA 15 TRBV28 CASSSGTSASDTQYF
TRBJ2-3 TRBD2 NA 21 TRBV6-1 CASSEVLAGGRANARADTQYF
TRBJ2-1 TRBD2 NA 17 TRBV5-1 CASSPGVGTSVYNEQFF
TRBJ2-7 NA few 13 TRBV6-6 CASSYSTSYEQYF
TRBJ1-5 TRBD1 NA 14 TRBV5-6 CASSLYTGDQPQHF
TRBJ2-3 TRBD1 few 15 TRBV9 CASSVQPGQGDTQYF
TRBJ2-2 NA NA 16 TRBV7-3 CASSLAGTSNTGELFF